The 29 T cell receptor beta chains in this list originate from one sample, sequenced in a study of blood T cell repertoires in COVID-19. Clones were sequenced by immunoSEQ multiplex PCR, and TCRdb holds only the in-frame ones, with some missing. This repertoire shows some 230,000 clones, 85% found once; its top ten account for about 3%. The sample comprised peripheral blood. These receptors were obtained from a man aged 50 to 59 who had recovered from COVID-19.

This clone turned up a few times. The chain links TRBV20-1 to TRBJ1-4, with 10 bases identical to TRBD1. Per the germline V gene, CDR1 is DFQATT and CDR2 is SNEGSKA (reference sequence). This CDR3 has 14 residues. V was pared by 3 bases and J by 10 bases, with 8 bases of the junction left unmatched. The DNA for the CDR3 is TGCAGTGCTAGTCGGGGACAGGGGTTAGGAAAACTGTTTTTT. Amino acids: CSASRGQGLGKLFF.

J is TRBJ2-5 and V is TRBV24-1, with D maybe TRBD2 (6 bases). Germline V gives CDR1 KGHDR, CDR2 SFDVKD. This CDR3 has 15 residues. V lost 4 bases to trimming and J lost 4 bases, with 15 bases between them. This CDR3 is CATSDPSERTETQYF. In DNA form, the CDR3 reads TGTGCCACCAGTGACCCTAGCGAGAGGACAGAGACCCAGTACTTC.

A word on this clone: Other DNA sequences from this sample encode an identical CDR3 as well. The chain combines TRBV27 with TRBJ1-1; TRBD1 matches 8 bases. With 0 bases clipped from V and 9 bases from J, the junction kept 3 bases outside the gene matches. From germline, CDR1 is MNHEY and CDR2 SMNVEV (reference sequence). CDR3 length: 13 amino acids. The DNA of the CDR3 is TGTGCCAGCAGTTTATCTCAGGGGGCTAAAGCTTTCTTT. It translates to CASSLSQGAKAFF.

CDR3 DNA sequence: TGTGCCAGCAGTTACCGTTGGACTAGCGGGTACGAGCAGTACTTC. Residues: CASSYRWTSGYEQYF. The V and J genes are TRBV27 and TRBJ2-7; 11 bases align to TRBD2. This CDR3 has 15 residues. V dropped 4 bases and J dropped 4; count of bases not matched to a gene: 6. Germline assignment: CDR1 MNHEY and CDR2 SMNVEV (reference sequence).

This sequence joins TRBV19 and TRBJ2-5; D may be TRBD1 (5 bases). In germline, CDR1 is LNHDA, CDR2 SQIVND (reference sequence). The CDR3 has 14 residues. V lost 3 bases, J lost 5 bases, and 13 bases lay in between. The CDR3 sequence: CASSMTVTRETQYF. The CDR3 DNA is TGTGCCAGTAGTATGACAGTCACCCGGGAGACCCAGTACTTC.

This chain joins TRBV28 and TRBJ2-7; tentative D call: TRBD2 (6 bases). The CDR3 is 15 amino acids. V lost 7 bases to trimming and J lost 5 bases, with 21 bases between them. Germline values: CDR1 MDHEN, CDR2 SYDVKM. CDR3 bases: TGTGCCAGCACTCCTGGAGGGGCAGAAGGGCACGAGCAGTACTTC. This gives the protein CASTPGGAEGHEQYF. Together with reference TRBV28 and TRBJ2-7, the CDR3 gives the full variable domain: DVKVTQSSRYLVKRTGEKVFLECVQDMDHENMFWYRQDPGLGLRLIYFSYDVKMKEKGDIPEGYSVSREKKERFSLILESASTNQTSMYLCASTPGGAEGHEQYFGPGTRLTVT.

The chain uses TRBV5-5 and TRBJ2-5; 12 bases match TRBD2. Germline values: CDR1 SGHKS, CDR2 YYEKEE (reference sequence). V shed 1 base, J shed 5 bases, and the junction held 6 bases outside the gene matches. The CDR3 spans 16 residues. CDR3 protein: CASSLTSGRSFETQYF. CDR3 nucleotides: TGTGCCAGCAGCTTGACTAGCGGGAGGAGTTTCGAGACCCAGTACTTC.

The J gene is TRBJ1-5, the V gene TRBV18; TRBD1 might be the D (6 bases). The V end lost 2 bases, the J end lost 7 bases, and 18 bases lay between the germline ends. Looked up from germline, CDR1 is KGHSH and CDR2 is LQKENI. CDR3 size: 16 residues. Written as DNA, the CDR3 is TGTGCCAGCTCACCAGTAAATCCCGCAGGACAGCAGCCCCAGCATTTT. Translating it yields CASSPVNPAGQQPQHF.

The CDR3 here is CASSPRETQYF. Written as DNA, the CDR3 is TGTGCCAGCAGTCCCAGGGAGACCCAGTACTTC. The genes are TRBV2 and TRBJ2-5; D gene uncertain. CDR1 SNHLY and CDR2 FYNNEI come from the germline V gene. CDR3 length: 11 residues. Trimming stripped 5 bases from V and 5 bases from J, with 6 bases between.

The rearrangement uses TRBV11-2 and TRBJ2-7; possible D gene TRBD1, 5 bases. Looked up from germline, CDR1 is SGHAT and CDR2 is FQNNGV. V lost 5 bases to trimming and J lost 0 bases, with 14 bases between them. This CDR3 region has 15 residues. The CDR3 DNA sequence: TGTGCCAGCAGCCCTGGTGGGGCAAGCTCCTACGAGCAGTACTTC. Translating it yields CASSPGGASSYEQYF.

The CDR3 region is CASSTGGLAGDSYEQYF. DNA of the CDR3: TGTGCCAGTAGTACGGGGGGACTAGCGGGAGACTCCTACGAGCAGTACTTC. V gene TRBV19 combines with J gene TRBJ2-7; 14 bases agree with TRBD2. Germline CDR1 and CDR2: LNHDA and SQIVND (reference sequence). The J segment lost 0 bases and the V segment lost 4 bases, leaving 5 bases of the junction unmatched. This CDR3 has 17 residues.

The chain employs TRBV5-1 and TRBJ2-1, with D possibly being TRBD2 (6 bases). CDR1 and CDR2 from the germline V gene are SGHRS and YFSETQ. V lost 4 bases, J lost 6 bases, and 17 bases lay in between. The CDR3 extends over 15 amino acids. The CDR3 is CASSLLAIAGNEQFF. CDR3 nucleotide sequence: TGCGCCAGCAGCCTCCTAGCGATTGCCGGCAATGAGCAGTTCTTC.

The chain combines TRBV6-1 with TRBJ1-2; D possibly corresponds to TRBD1 (5 bases). The CDR3 has 15 residues. The V gene's germline CDR1 is MNHNS and CDR2 SASEGT. V was shortened by 1 base and J by 4 bases, with 13 bases between the two germline ends. The CDR3 loop reads CASSEGSAGVYGYTF. CDR3 sequence (DNA): TGTGCCAGCAGTGAAGGGTCGGCGGGGGTCTATGGCTACACCTTC.

V and J are TRBV13 and TRBJ2-7, with 10 bases fitting TRBD2. This CDR3 has 16 residues. Germline V gene lookup returns CDR1 PRHDT and CDR2 FYEKMQ (reference sequence). V was pared by 5 bases and J by 0 bases, with 7 bases of the junction left unmatched. The CDR3 sequence is CASSLTSGLSSYEQYF. CDR3 bases: TGTGCCAGCAGCCTGACTAGCGGGTTAAGCTCCTACGAGCAGTACTTC.

Here the CDR3 reads CASSQGNPYNEQFF. Written as DNA, the CDR3 is TGCGCCAGCAGCCAGGGGAATCCCTACAATGAGCAGTTCTTC. The chain carries TRBV5-1 and TRBJ2-1; the D gene is possibly TRBD1 (6 bases). With 4 bases removed from V and 2 bases from J, the gap between germline ends came to 10 bases. The CDR3 totals 14 residues. Germline CDR1 SGHRS, CDR2 YFSETQ.

This chain uses TRBV27 with TRBJ2-2; 7 nucleotides match TRBD2. CDR1 and CDR2 (germline): MNHEY, SMNVEV (reference sequence). J gave up 5 bases and V 4 bases, and 7 bases lay outside the gene matches. The CDR3 is made up of 15 amino acids. The CDR3 nucleotides read TGTGCCAGCAGTTGGGCGGGAGAGAGTACCGGGGAGCTGTTTTTT. This sequence encodes CASSWAGESTGELFF.

The genes are TRBV19 and TRBJ2-5; 8 bases agree with TRBD1. In germline, CDR1 is LNHDA, CDR2 SQIVND (reference sequence). The trim removed 6 bases at V and 3 bases at J, leaving 15 bases unmatched. This CDR3 comprises 17 residues. The CDR3 loop reads CASSHRAGQGGEETQYF. The CDR3 bases are TGTGCCAGTAGCCACCGAGCCGGACAGGGTGGGGAAGAGACCCAGTACTTC.

This clone was picked up many times. J is TRBJ1-1 and V is TRBV7-8; D possibly corresponds to TRBD1 (5 bases). The germline V gene encodes CDR1 SGHVS and CDR2 FQNEAQ. The CDR3 sequence is 17 residues long. Deletions cut 5 bases from V and 1 base from J, with 20 bases between. The CDR3 DNA follows: TGTGCCAGCAGCACCCGAAGTTTTGGACAAACGAACACTGAAGCTTTCTTT. As protein: CASSTRSFGQTNTEAFF.

V and J are TRBV7-9 and TRBJ1-2; D gene uncertain. The V gene lost 5 bases and the J gene lost 3 bases, with 13 bases spanning the gap. Germline V gene lookup returns CDR1 SEHNR and CDR2 FQNEAQ (reference sequence). The CDR3 length is 14 residues. The CDR3 nucleotides are TGTGCCAGCAGCCCCAGTGGGCGGGACTATGGCTACACCTTC. Translating gives CASSPSGRDYGYTF. Full variable domain (missing parts from reference TRBV7-9 and TRBJ1-2): DTGVSQNPRHKITKRGQNVTFRCDPISEHNRLYWYRQTLGQGPEFLTYFQNEAQLEKSRLLSDRFSAERPKGSFSTLEIQRTEQGDSAMYLCASSPSGRDYGYTFGSGTRLTVV.

A single count supports this clone. The chain has TRBV9 and TRBJ2-7; perhaps TRBD2 as D (6 bases). Germline values: CDR1 SGDLS, CDR2 YYNGEE. The V and J ends lost 0 bases and 3 bases respectively, with 10 bases between them. The length of the CDR3 is 14 residues. The CDR3 coding sequence is TGTGCCAGCAGCGTAGGGGGAGGCTACTACGAGCAGTACTTC. Amino acids: CASSVGGGYYEQYF.

The V call is TRBV2, the J call TRBJ1-5, with TRBD1 matching 10 bases. Germline CDR1 and CDR2: SNHLY and FYNNEI. Unmatched junction bases numbered 8, after V lost 6 bases and J lost 6 bases. This CDR3 is built from 15 residues. The chain's CDR3 is CASRRDRGQGQPQHF. CDR3 sequence (DNA): TGTGCCAGCAGGAGGGACAGGGGACAGGGTCAGCCCCAGCATTTT.

V gene TRBV5-8 combines with J gene TRBJ2-2; TRBD1 might be the D (6 bases). The V end was cut by 1 base, the J end by 7 bases, with 14 bases between. This CDR3 region has 15 residues. Germline CDR1 is SGHTS and CDR2 is YDEGEE. CDR3 region: CASSLLQGIGGELFF. The CDR3 coding sequence is TGTGCCAGCAGCTTGCTCCAGGGGATAGGCGGGGAGCTGTTTTTT.

This chain connects TRBV19 to TRBJ2-6, with D maybe TRBD2 (5 bases). The V gene lost 0 bases and the J gene lost 0 bases, with 12 bases spanning the gap. The CDR3 runs to 18 residues. Germline V gene lookup returns CDR1 LNHDA and CDR2 SQIVND (reference sequence). The CDR3 region is CASSIDWGGSSGANVLTF. CDR3 in DNA: TGTGCCAGTAGTATAGATTGGGGTGGGAGCTCTGGGGCCAACGTCCTGACTTTC. Combining the CDR3 with reference TRBV19 and TRBJ2-6 gives the whole variable domain DGGITQSPKYLFRKEGQNVTLSCEQNLNHDAMYWYRQDPGQGLRLIYYSQIVNDFQKGDIAEGYSVSREKKESFPLTVTSAQKNPTAFYLCASSIDWGGSSGANVLTFGAGSRLTVL.

The chain joins TRBV5-1 to TRBJ2-7; D not resolved. Trimming stripped 4 bases from V and 0 bases from J, with 14 bases between. The CDR3 spans 15 residues. The V gene's germline CDR1 is SGHRS and CDR2 YFSETQ. The CDR3 sequence: CASSGTAASSYEQYF. CDR3 nucleotide sequence: TGCGCCAGCAGCGGAACAGCCGCCAGCTCCTACGAGCAGTACTTC.

Regarding this clone: At one end the junction does not follow the germline gene, possibly because of a read error. This chain joins TRBV4-1 and TRBJ2-7, with TRBD1 matching 7 bases. The CDR3 covers 14 residues. Germline V gene lookup returns CDR1 MGHRA and CDR2 YSYEKL. The CDR3 sequence: CASSQGQGTYKQYF. CDR3 bases: TGCGCCAGCAGCCAAGGACAGGGCACCTACAAGCAGTACTTC.

This rearrangement joins TRBV21-1 to TRBJ2-3; the D segment call TRBD2 is taken from the table without a DNA check. TRBV21-1 has pseudogene status. This CDR3 is built from 16 residues. The CDR3 loop is CASSKRLARRTDTQYF. The CDR3 nucleotides are TGTGCCAGCAGCAAAAGGCTAGCTAGGAGGACAGATACGCAGTATTTT.

The J gene is TRBJ1-5, the V gene TRBV28; 7 bases line up with TRBD1. This CDR3 has 21 amino acids. Trimming took 6 bases from V and 1 from J; bases not matched to a gene: 24. Germline lookup yields CDR1 MDHEN and CDR2 SYDVKM. CDR3 region: CASSPRRGTGQSYWSNQPQHF. DNA of the CDR3: TGTGCCAGCAGCCCCCGGCGCGGAACGGGACAGTCCTATTGGAGCAATCAGCCCCAGCATTTT.

This chain uses TRBV19 with TRBJ1-5; perhaps TRBD1 as D (5 bases). Trimming removed 6 bases from V and 8 bases from J, with 11 bases in between. This CDR3 spans 12 amino acids. The V gene's germline CDR1 is LNHDA and CDR2 SQIVND (reference sequence). CDR3 sequence reads: CASRSGGEPQHF. In DNA, the CDR3 is TGTGCCAGTAGATCTGGGGGGGAGCCCCAGCATTTT. The full variable domain, rest sourced from reference TRBV19 and TRBJ1-5, is DGGITQSPKYLFRKEGQNVTLSCEQNLNHDAMYWYRQDPGQGLRLIYYSQIVNDFQKGDIAEGYSVSREKKESFPLTVTSAQKNPTAFYLCASRSGGEPQHFGDGTRLSIL.

The chain joins TRBV5-1 to TRBJ2-7; 14 positions match TRBD2. V lost 3 bases to trimming and J lost 3 bases; unmatched junction nucleotides: 14. Germline CDR1 SGHRS, CDR2 YFSETQ. This CDR3 contains 19 residues. CDR3 loop: CASSSPIGTSGRGLYEQYF. The CDR3 DNA reads TGCGCCAGCAGCTCTCCCATTGGGACTAGCGGGAGAGGTCTCTACGAGCAGTACTTC. Filled out from reference TRBV5-1 and TRBJ2-7, the complete variable domain reads KAGVTQTPRYLIKTRGQQVTLSCSPISGHRSVSWYQQTPGQGLQFLFEYFSETQRNKGNFPGRFSGRQFSNSRSEMNVSTLELGDSALYLCASSSPIGTSGRGLYEQYFGPGTRLTVT.